This T cell receptor (beta chain) was sequenced during a study of human T cells and chemical hapten exposure. Study information: Sensitization involved placing 2% DPC onto a 2 cm by 2 cm region of upper inner arm skin. General study findings and limits: Controls had significantly fewer large CDR3 similarity clusters than were formed by expanded TCRs.

This clonotype was picked up many times. What it binds is not known. As for time point: pre-sensitization, week 0. The treatment here: therapeutic diphenylcyclopropenone sensitization with weekly scalp DPC. TCRdb processed the RACE reads anew with MiXCR; each CDR3 protein has one entry. The sample yields under 65,000 distinct CDR3 sequences, approximately 8.8% seen once. The origin of this receptor is a woman in her 40s with alopecia areata. Some clones in this sample may be carry-over from other donors' samples. The sample here was whole blood, taken in connection with sensitization to the hapten diphenylcyclopropenone (DPC).

This CDR3 reads CASSYATVNYGYTF. For the CDR3, the DNA is TGTGCCAGCAGTTACGCGACCGTTAACTATGGCTACACCTTC. The V call is TRBV6-2 or TRBV6-3, the J call TRBJ1-2, with unresolved D. CDR1 is MNHEY and CDR2 is SVGEGT in the germline V gene. Trimming shortened V by 2 bases and J by 1 base, and 8 bases separated the two germline ends. The CDR3 has 14 amino acids.